This paragraph reports one TCR beta chain. In the source study's methods: Cell counts per sample came from amplifying reference gene primers. The protocol was immunoSEQ multiplex PCR, while the TCRdb copy is restricted to in-frame clones and leaves out a portion. The DNA was the basis for D and trimming; V, J and clone size are from that table. The sample has approximately 88,000 clones, over 70% seen once. This CDR3 contains 15 residues. Germline CDR1 and CDR2: KGHSH and LQKENI. Between the trimmed V and J ends, which lost 3 bases and 2 bases, there was a span of 13 bases. These data are taken from a study of blood T cell repertoires in COVID-19. Study as a whole: The United States, Italy and Spain provided the acute and convalescent COVID-19 samples. Sources were T cells, B-cell-depleted T cells, or PBMCs; the material itself was cDNA or gDNA.

This sequence was found in a man aged 50 to 59 who had recovered from COVID-19. The gene calls are TRBV18 and TRBJ1-2; possible D gene TRBD1, 5 bases. The sample taken for sequencing was peripheral blood. CDR3 amino acids: CASSPSLDNNYGYTF. In DNA form, the CDR3 reads TGTGCCAGCTCACCGTCCCTGGACAACAACTATGGCTACACCTTC. The variable domain in full, completed from reference TRBV18 and TRBJ1-2, reads NAGVMQNPRHLVRRRGQEARLRCSPMKGHSHVYWYRQLPEEGLKFMVYLQKENIIDESGMPKERFSAEFPKEGPSILRIQQVVRGDSAAYFCASSPSLDNNYGYTFGSGTRLTVV.